This T cell receptor beta chain was documented in a study of response to subunit inactivated influenza vaccine. MiXCR, run by TCRdb on the RT-PCR reads, gives a single entry per CDR3 protein. The sample lists around 760,000 distinct CDR3 sequences, 11% to 15% seen once, with around 7.3% in the top ten. V was clipped by 0 bases and J by 3 bases, with 6 bases between them. This CDR3 has 13 amino acids. Germline loops: CDR1 LGHDT, CDR2 YNNKEL (reference sequence). This clonotype has a count of ten or more. The clonotype originates from a man between 50 and 59 years old who received an inactivated influenza vaccine. The chain combines TRBV3-1 with TRBJ2-7; D remains ambiguous. The sample in question was PBMCs from blood, obtained 14 to 15 days before vaccination. Here the CDR3 reads CASSQDPRYEQYF. The CDR3 nucleotides read TGTGCCAGCAGCCAAGACCCCCGCTACGAGCAGTACTTC.